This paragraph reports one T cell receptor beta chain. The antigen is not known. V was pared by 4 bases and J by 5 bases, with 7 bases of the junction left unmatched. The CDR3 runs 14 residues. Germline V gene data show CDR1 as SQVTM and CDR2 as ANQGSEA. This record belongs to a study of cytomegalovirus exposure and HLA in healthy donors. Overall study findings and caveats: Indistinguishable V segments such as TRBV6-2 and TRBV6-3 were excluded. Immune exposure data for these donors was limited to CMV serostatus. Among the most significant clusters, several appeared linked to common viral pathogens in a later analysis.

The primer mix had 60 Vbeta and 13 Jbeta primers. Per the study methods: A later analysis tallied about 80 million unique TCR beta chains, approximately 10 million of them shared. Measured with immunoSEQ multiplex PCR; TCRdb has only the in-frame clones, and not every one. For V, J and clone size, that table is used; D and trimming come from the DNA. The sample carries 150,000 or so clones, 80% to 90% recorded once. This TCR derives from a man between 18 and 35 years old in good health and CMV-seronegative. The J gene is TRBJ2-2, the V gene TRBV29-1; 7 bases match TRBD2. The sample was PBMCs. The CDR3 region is CSVVWGGGTGELFF. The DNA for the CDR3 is TGCAGCGTTGTCTGGGGGGGAGGGACCGGGGAGCTGTTTTTT.